Listed below are T cell receptor beta chains from one sample, sequenced in a study of T cell repertoires in cytomegalovirus infection. Their antigens are not known. TCRdb called the reads again in MiXCR, with one record for every CDR3 protein. The sample consists of 680,000 or so distinct CDR3 sequences, 33% of them appearing once. The sequenced sample was cultured PBMCs, obtained from culture after CMV antigen stimulation. The receptors originated from a human donor in good health (CMV status not recorded). Some clones in this sample may be carry-over from other donors' samples. Both conserved end residues are part of each CDR3. D genes are given only for firm matches. The size entry is marked missing in some rows and otherwise reads once, few, many or a size class.

V gene	D gene	clone size	J gene	CDR3 protein	CDR3 DNA
TRBV28	-	few	TRBJ1-4	CASSTPMEDGDEKLFF	TGTGCCAGCAGTACCCCAATGGAGGACGGGGATGAAAAACTGTTTTTT
TRBV4-2	TRBD2	few	TRBJ2-3	CASSQAVSGPTDTQYF	TGTGCCAGCAGCCAAGCGGTTAGCGGGCCCACAGATACGCAGTATTTT
TRBV19	-	-	TRBJ1-2	CASSIVPGYGYTF	TGTGCCAGTAGTATCGTACCCGGTTATGGCTACACCTTC
TRBV7-2	-	many	TRBJ2-3	CASSFGVTQYF	TGTGCCAGCAGCTTTGGGGTTACGCAGTATTTT
TRBV7-9	TRBD1	-	TRBJ2-7	CASSGGTGPYYEQYF	TGTGCCAGCAGTGGCGGGACAGGACCATACTACGAGCAGTACTTC
TRBV10-3	TRBD2	few	TRBJ2-3	CAISEIPAGGTDTQYF	TGTGCCATCAGTGAGATCCCAGCGGGAGGCACAGATACGCAGTATTTT
TRBV7-2	-	many	TRBJ2-7	CASSIARAYEQYF	TGTGCCAGCAGTATAGCCAGGGCCTACGAGCAGTACTTC
TRBV27	-	few	TRBJ1-5	CASSPVRGSWNQPQHF	TGTGCCAGCAGTCCGGTACGAGGATCGTGGAATCAGCCCCAGCATTTT
TRBV6-1	TRBD2	few	TRBJ2-7	CASSDVLAGGREQYF	TGTGCCAGCAGTGATGTACTAGCGGGAGGCCGCGAGCAGTACTTC
TRBV4-1	TRBD2	-	TRBJ2-1	CASSQPTSGSVDEQFF	TGCGCCAGCAGCCAACCCACTAGCGGGAGTGTCGATGAGCAGTTCTTC
TRBV12-5	TRBD1	few	TRBJ1-1	CASGPDRVATEAFF	TGTGCTAGTGGTCCGGACAGGGTGGCCACTGAAGCTTTCTTT
TRBV6-1	TRBD2	-	TRBJ2-7	CASSTGTSGREDEQYF	TGTGCCAGCAGCACTGGGACTAGCGGGAGAGAGGACGAGCAGTACTTC
TRBV7-8	-	many	TRBJ2-1	CASRGWRGSYNEQFF	TGTGCCAGCAGGGGGTGGCGGGGTTCCTACAATGAGCAGTTCTTC
TRBV12-5	TRBD2	few	TRBJ2-3	CASGLTRDGAGITDTQYF	TGTGCTAGTGGTTTGACGAGAGACGGAGCGGGAATAACGGATACGCAGTATTTT
TRBV7-8	TRBD1	many	TRBJ1-2	CASSTLGQGARGGYTF	TGTGCCAGCAGCACGCTGGGACAGGGGGCGCGAGGTGGCTACACCTTC
TRBV7-9	TRBD1	-	TRBJ2-7	CASSLGQKTYEQYF	TGTGCCAGCAGCCTGGGACAGAAAACCTACGAGCAGTACTTC
TRBV5-1	-	once	TRBJ2-5	CASSLRIGPRQETQYF	TGCGCCAGCAGCTTGCGGATCGGACCTAGACAAGAGACCCAGTACTTC
TRBV2	-	-	TRBJ2-3	CASSEPRTTDTQYF	TGTGCCAGCAGTGAACCGAGAACCACAGATACGCAGTATTTT
TRBV20-1	TRBD2	few	TRBJ2-5	CSAHRAGGNQETQYF	TGCAGTGCTCACAGAGCGGGGGGCAACCAAGAGACCCAGTACTTC
TRBV7-6	TRBD2	few	TRBJ2-1	CASSYRGETEQFF	TGTGCCAGCAGCTACCGGGGGGAGACTGAGCAGTTCTTC
TRBV4-1	TRBD1	-	TRBJ2-7	CASSQAWQGAYEQYF	TGCGCCAGCAGCCAAGCCTGGCAGGGGGCCTACGAGCAGTACTTC
TRBV7-2	TRBD1	-	TRBJ2-5	CASSHPTGGAGETQYF	TGTGCCAGCAGCCACCCGACAGGGGGCGCAGGGGAGACCCAGTACTTC
TRBV7-2	TRBD1	few	TRBJ2-5	CASSLDRFGETQYF	TGTGCCAGCAGCTTGGACAGGTTTGGGGAGACCCAGTACTTC
TRBV6-6	-	few	TRBJ1-3	CASSSPRDGNTIYF	TGTGCCAGCAGTTCCCCCAGGGATGGAAACACCATATATTTT
TRBV7-8	-	many	TRBJ2-1	CASSPGAFGYEQFF	TGTGCCAGCAGTCCCGGAGCGTTTGGTTATGAGCAGTTCTTC
TRBV10-3	-	-	TRBJ2-1	CAISEGQRDEQFF	TGTGCCATCAGTGAGGGACAGAGGGATGAGCAGTTCTTC
TRBV7-2	-	many	TRBJ1-1	CASSLGFEAFF	TGTGCCAGCAGCTTGGGGTTTGAAGCTTTCTTT
TRBV12-3/TRBV12-4	-	-	TRBJ2-3	CASGLTPDTQYF	TGTGCCAGCGGCCTAACACCAGATACGCAGTATTTT
TRBV20-1	TRBD2	-	TRBJ2-7	CSASPRSGLTSGSEQYF	TGCAGTGCTAGCCCCCGGTCAGGACTTACTAGCGGTAGTGAGCAGTACTTC
TRBV11-2	-	many	TRBJ1-5	CASSLSGTNQPQHF	TGTGCCAGCAGCTTATCTGGTACCAATCAGCCCCAGCATTTT
TRBV11-2	-	-	TRBJ2-5	CASGWGREGIETQYF	TGTGCCAGCGGCTGGGGGCGAGAGGGGATAGAGACCCAGTACTTC
TRBV6-6	TRBD2	-	TRBJ2-7	CATAQGGSIYEQYF	TGTGCCACCGCGCAGGGAGGGAGTATCTACGAGCAGTACTTC
TRBV7-2	TRBD2	many	TRBJ2-3	CASSLNRLAGFGTDTQYF	TGTGCCAGCAGCTTAAATCGGCTAGCGGGTTTTGGCACAGATACGCAGTATTTT
TRBV7-2	-	many	TRBJ1-2	CASSPSQGSVEGYTF	TGTGCCAGCAGCCCCTCACAAGGGTCGGTAGAGGGCTACACCTTC
TRBV19	TRBD2	-	TRBJ2-7	CASSQTSVSYEQYF	TGTGCCAGTAGTCAAACTAGCGTATCCTACGAGCAGTACTTC
TRBV7-8	-	-	TRBJ2-2	CASSPTGSIGELFF	TGTGCCAGCAGCCCTACTGGGTCCATCGGGGAGCTGTTTTTT
TRBV20-1	-	-	TRBJ1-5	CSAPLGPNQPQHF	TGCAGTGCTCCGCTAGGGCCCAATCAGCCCCAGCATTTT
TRBV10-2	TRBD2	-	TRBJ2-5	CASGTSGGVETQYF	TGCGCCAGTGGGACTAGCGGAGGTGTAGAGACCCAGTACTTC
TRBV7-2	-	many	TRBJ1-1	CASSLAAEAFF	TGTGCCAGCAGCTTAGCAGCGGAAGCTTTCTTT
TRBV11-2	-	-	TRBJ1-2	CASSFPGVHGYTF	TGTGCCAGCAGCTTCCCAGGGGTTCATGGCTACACCTTC
TRBV28	-	-	TRBJ2-7	CASSSRGQGTGEQYF	TGTGCCAGCAGCAGTCGGGGGCAGGGCACGGGGGAGCAGTACTTC
TRBV20-1	-	-	TRBJ2-1	CRARVPLVGGTIANEQFF	TGCAGAGCTAGAGTCCCCCTCGTAGGCGGGACCATTGCCAATGAGCAGTTCTTC
TRBV14	TRBD1	-	TRBJ1-2	CASSQGWTGGRGYTF	TGTGCCAGCAGCCAAGGATGGACAGGGGGTCGTGGCTACACCTTC
TRBV7-2	-	many	TRBJ2-1	CASSLRGRDYNEQFF	TGTGCCAGCAGCTTAAGGGGGAGGGACTACAATGAGCAGTTCTTC
TRBV2	TRBD1	few	TRBJ2-1	CASRSRLLRGLTYNEQFF	TGTGCCAGCAGGAGTCGTCTTCTCAGGGGGCTAACCTACAATGAGCAGTTCTTC
TRBV6-5	-	-	TRBJ2-1	CASGNGNSYNEQFF	TGTGCCAGCGGAAACGGGAACTCCTACAATGAGCAGTTCTTC
TRBV19	TRBD1	-	TRBJ2-1	CTSSRGRGYGSYNEQFF	TGTACCAGTAGTCGCGGCAGGGGGTATGGATCCTACAATGAGCAGTTCTTC
TRBV5-4	TRBD2	few	TRBJ2-1	CASSYSGSYEQFF	TGTGCCAGCAGTTATAGCGGGAGTTATGAGCAGTTCTTC
TRBV4-1	-	-	TRBJ1-3	CASSPRVVVEGTIYF	TGCGCCAGCAGCCCCAGGGTCGTCGTGGAGGGCACCATATATTTT
TRBV7-2	-	many	TRBJ2-3	CASSPGASGTQYF	TGTGCCAGCAGCCCCGGGGCTTCGGGTACGCAGTATTTT
TRBV3-1	TRBD2	-	TRBJ2-5	CASSPGLAGGRQETQYF	TGTGCCAGCAGCCCAGGACTAGCGGGGGGGCGCCAAGAGACCCAGTACTTC
TRBV4-3	TRBD2	-	TRBJ2-1	CASSPQGGRPEQFF	TGCGCCAGCAGCCCACAAGGCGGGAGACCTGAGCAGTTCTTC
TRBV7-8	-	-	TRBJ2-1	CASSLALSGLDNEQFF	TGTGCCAGCAGCTTAGCGCTAAGCGGGCTGGACAATGAGCAGTTCTTC
TRBV28	TRBD1	-	TRBJ1-6	CASARQGTYSPLHF	TGTGCCAGCGCACGACAGGGAACTTATTCACCCCTCCACTTT
TRBV4-2	TRBD2	-	TRBJ2-3	CASSQVLSGGGTDTQYF	TGTGCCAGCAGCCAAGTCCTGAGCGGGGGAGGCACAGATACGCAGTATTTT
TRBV7-2	TRBD1	many	TRBJ2-1	CASSPRDRGRNEQFF	TGTGCCAGCAGCCCGCGGGACAGGGGGCGCAATGAGCAGTTCTTC